This T cell receptor beta chain comes out of a study of shared clonotypes between healthy human individuals. Replicate PCRs for sorted subsets used 200 ng DNA; this equaled 25,000 to 35,000 T cell genomes. Profiled with immunoSEQ multiplex PCR; TCRdb holds only in-frame clones, not every one. This repertoire shows about 230,000 clones, under 80% found once; its top ten account for 8.5% to 14%. The CDR3 loop spans 13 amino acids. CDR1 is SGHAT, CDR2 FQNNGV, per germline. V dropped 0 bases and J dropped 6 bases, with 6 bases sitting between them. This clone came up a few times. The sequenced sample consisted of memory CD4+ T cells sorted from blood. Specified subset: CD45RA-negative fraction. The chain joins TRBV11-2 to TRBJ2-4; D remains ambiguous. This TCR came from a man aged 30-40 years in good health. In DNA, the CDR3 is TGTGCCAGCAGCTTAGACAGAACAAACATTCAGTACTTC. Protein product: CASSLDRTNIQYF.